These 32 T cell receptor beta chains were sequenced from one sample in a study of blood T cell repertoires in COVID-19. Some clones are missing from TCRdb's copy, which holds only in-frame ones; the method was immunoSEQ multiplex PCR. Of 300,000 to 400,000 clones in the sample, around 89% were seen once. Sequencing was carried out using peripheral blood. These TCRs come from a woman aged 25 to 45 with COVID-19, enrolled during active disease.

The chain joins TRBV18 to TRBJ1-3; D is perhaps TRBD1 (6 bases). Germline V gives CDR1 KGHSH, CDR2 LQKENI. V lost 2 bases, J lost 2 bases, and 13 bases lay in between. The length of the CDR3 is 16 residues. In DNA form, the CDR3 reads TGTGCCAGCTCACCATCGCTGGGGGCCGCTGGAAACACCATATATTTT. As protein: CASSPSLGAAGNTIYF.

The chain carries TRBV7-2 and TRBJ1-1, with 7 bases lining up with TRBD1. Looked up from germline, CDR1 is SGHTA and CDR2 is FQGNSA. V was clipped by 1 base and J by 6 bases; unmatched bases: 2. The CDR3 is 13 amino acids. The CDR3: CASSLVGGAEAFF. The CDR3 region has the DNA TGTGCCAGCAGCTTAGTAGGGGGCGCTGAAGCTTTCTTT. Complete variable domain (other parts from reference TRBV7-2 and TRBJ1-1): GAGVSQSPSNKVTEKGKDVELRCDPISGHTALYWYRQSLGQGLEFLIYFQGNSAPDKSGLPSDRFSAERTGGSVSTLTIQRTQQEDSAVYLCASSLVGGAEAFFGQGTRLTVV.

The chain employs TRBV4-3 and TRBJ2-7; TRBD2 is a possible D gene (6 bases). Trimming pared 0 bases from V and 7 bases from J, leaving 10 bases between. This CDR3 has 13 amino acids. Looked up from germline, CDR1 is LGHNA and CDR2 is YSLEER. CDR3 bases: TGCGCCAGCAGCCAAGATAAGGGGAGGGAGCAGTACTTC. Amino acids: CASSQDKGREQYF.

The gene calls are TRBV5-1 and TRBJ2-5, with D perhaps matching TRBD2 (5 bases). V lost 0 bases and J lost 5, with 8 bases in between. Germline assignment: CDR1 SGHRS and CDR2 YFSETQ. This CDR3 is built from 13 residues. CDR3 nucleotide sequence: TGCGCCAGCAGCTTGGTCAGGAGGGAGACCCAGTACTTC. Protein product: CASSLVRRETQYF.

The chain couples TRBV27 to TRBJ2-7, with 8 bases fitting TRBD1. Per germline, CDR1 MNHEY and CDR2 SMNVEV (reference sequence). CDR3 size: 13 residues. V was clipped by 4 bases and J by 10 bases; unmatched bases: 9. CDR3 nucleotides: TGTGCCAGCAGTTCCGGGGACAGGTTGTTCCAGTACTTC. Its translation: CASSSGDRLFQYF.

This sequence joins TRBV7-9 and TRBJ1-2; tentatively, D is TRBD1 (5 bases). V was cut by 3 bases and J by 7 bases, with 12 bases left in between. The germline V gene has CDR1 SEHNR and CDR2 FQNEAQ (reference sequence). This CDR3 comprises 13 residues. DNA of the CDR3: TGTGCCAGCAGCTTTGGAGGGGAGTTTGGCTACACCTTC. It specifies CASSFGGEFGYTF.

The J gene is TRBJ2-5, the V gene TRBV7-2; D perhaps matches TRBD2 (6 bases). Per the germline V gene, CDR1 is SGHTA and CDR2 is FQGNSA. The ends were cut back, 8 bases at V and 1 base at J, with 14 bases in the middle. CDR3 length: 14 amino acids. In DNA, the CDR3 is TGTGCCAGCGCGCGGGACTCTTTCCAAGAGACCCAGTACTTC. This codes for CASARDSFQETQYF. The full variable domain, with the rest looked up from reference TRBV7-2 and TRBJ2-5, is GAGVSQSPSNKVTEKGKDVELRCDPISGHTALYWYRQSLGQGLEFLIYFQGNSAPDKSGLPSDRFSAERTGGSVSTLTIQRTQQEDSAVYLCASARDSFQETQYFGPGTRLLVL.

The chain is built from TRBV5-1 and TRBJ2-3; tentatively, D is TRBD2 (5 bases). The V and J ends lost 3 bases and 5 bases respectively, with 13 bases between them. CDR1 SGHRS and CDR2 YFSETQ come from the germline V gene. This CDR3 comprises 14 residues. This CDR3 is CASSSGAVGDTQYF. For the CDR3, the DNA is TGCGCCAGCAGCTCCGGAGCGGTGGGAGATACGCAGTATTTT.

The chain uses TRBV25-1 and TRBJ2-7; 7 bases are a match to TRBD2. The V segment lost 0 bases and the J segment 4 bases; nucleotides outside the gene matches: 12. Germline V lookup: CDR1 MGHDK, CDR2 SYGVNS. The CDR3 covers 17 residues. The CDR3 is CASSEYSKGSGEYEQYV. Here the CDR3 DNA reads TGTGCCAGCAGTGAATATAGTAAAGGGAGCGGGGAATACGAGCAGTACGTC.

The rearrangement uses TRBV27 and TRBJ2-2, with a possible D match to TRBD2 (6 bases). CDR1 is MNHEY and CDR2 is SMNVEV in the germline V gene (reference sequence). The CDR3 totals 14 residues. The germline V and J ends were trimmed by 10 bases and 3 bases, with 15 bases remaining between them. As DNA, the CDR3 is TGTGCCACCTCGACTAGTTTGCACACCGGGGAGCTGTTTTTT. It encodes CATSTSLHTGELFF.

This rearrangement joins TRBV5-4 to TRBJ2-3; TRBD2 matches 16 bases. Germline trimming cut 4 bases from V and 0 bases from J; bases unmatched to any gene: 8. The CDR3 is made up of 19 amino acids. Germline CDR1 and CDR2: SGHNT and YYREEE (reference sequence). As DNA, the CDR3 is TGTGCCAGCAGCCGTCCGGGACTAGCGGGGGGGATAAGCACAGATACGCAGTATTTT. As protein: CASSRPGLAGGISTDTQYF.

The rearrangement links TRBV18 to TRBJ2-7, with 11 bases aligning to TRBD1. Germline V gene lookup returns CDR1 KGHSH and CDR2 LQKENI. V was clipped by 5 bases and J by 5 bases; unmatched bases: 11. This CDR3 contains 16 residues. In DNA, the CDR3 is TGTGCCAGCTCAGCCATCTCGGGACAGGGGGTCCACGAGCAGTACTTC. Residues: CASSAISGQGVHEQYF.

This clone has just one count. The chain combines TRBV20-1 with TRBJ1-4, with a weak D call TRBD1 (6 bases). This CDR3 is 14 amino acids long. Trimming shortened V by 5 bases and J by 1 base, and 11 bases separated the two germline ends. Germline V gives CDR1 DFQATT, CDR2 SNEGSKA (reference sequence). The DNA for the CDR3 is TGCAGTGCTGGTGACAGGTTAACTAATGAAAAACTGTTTTTT. Its translation: CSAGDRLTNEKLFF.

This chain links TRBV16 with TRBJ1-1, with 9 positions matching TRBD1. The CDR3 is 13 amino acids. The germline gives CDR1 KGHSY, CDR2 FQNENV. J gave up 8 bases and V 0 bases, and 1 base lay outside the gene matches. CDR3 DNA: TGTGCCAGCAGCCAATCTGGGACAGGGGAAGCTTTCTTT. Protein: CASSQSGTGEAFF.

This clone appeared once. The chain carries TRBV24-1 and TRBJ1-1; TRBD1 aligns across 8 bases. The germline gives CDR1 KGHDR, CDR2 SFDVKD. The CDR3 spans 18 residues. Germline trimming cut 2 bases from V and 6 bases from J; bases unmatched to any gene: 16. In DNA form, the CDR3 reads TGTGCCACCAGTGATTCGGACGGACAGGGAAGGAGTAGCCCTGAAGCTTTCTTT. Protein: CATSDSDGQGRSSPEAFF.

This sequence joins TRBV21-1 and TRBJ2-3; the tabulated D call, TRBD1, remains unverified against the DNA. TRBV21-1 is assigned pseudogene status. The CDR3 sequence is 17 residues long. CDR3: CASSPPRQGTARDTQYF. The DNA of the CDR3 is TGTGCCAGCAGCCCCCCCCGACAGGGGACCGCACGGGATACGCAGTATTTT.

The CDR3 region has the DNA TGTGCCAGCAGCTCACCCGCAGCGGGAGGGTCCCACAATGAGCAGTTCTTC. It specifies CASSSPAAGGSHNEQFF. The rearrangement links TRBV13 to TRBJ2-1; 10 bases match TRBD2. Losses at the gene ends were 4 bases for V and 5 bases for J; bases not matched to a gene: 11. CDR1 PRHDT and CDR2 FYEKMQ come from the germline V gene (reference sequence). The length of the CDR3 is 17 residues.

This clone was observed a single time. The chain recombines TRBV7-9 with TRBJ1-1; the D is unclear. Germline V gives CDR1 SEHNR, CDR2 FQNEAQ (reference sequence). The ends were cut back, 4 bases at V and 1 base at J, with 10 bases in the middle. This CDR3 is built from 14 residues. The CDR3 DNA reads TGTGCCAGCAGCTCTCTAGGAGCGAACACTGAAGCTTTCTTT. Encoded protein: CASSSLGANTEAFF.

This clone showed up just once. V gene TRBV10-2 combines with J gene TRBJ2-5; 7 bases are shared with TRBD1. This CDR3 spans 14 amino acids. CDR1 is WSHSY, CDR2 SAAADI, per germline. The V segment lost 10 bases and the J segment 2 bases; nucleotides outside the gene matches: 10. The CDR3 coding sequence is TGCGCCACATCGACAGGGTTTGGGCAAGAGACCCAGTACTTC. The encoded protein is CATSTGFGQETQYF.

This chain connects TRBV6-5 to TRBJ1-6; D gene uncertain. Germline V gene data show CDR1 as MNHEY and CDR2 as SVGAGI. This CDR3 contains 14 residues. Trimming left V 5 bases short and J 2 bases short, with 7 bases between. The CDR3 protein is CASSPGTYNSPLHF. The CDR3 DNA follows: TGTGCCAGCAGTCCCGGGACCTATAATTCACCCCTCCACTTT.

The rearrangement links TRBV7-9 to TRBJ2-1; TRBD2 matches at 9 bases. There are 14 residues in the CDR3. CDR1 and CDR2 from the germline V gene are SEHNR and FQNEAQ (reference sequence). V trimming: 7 bases; J trimming: 5 bases; junction bases outside the gene matches: 6. This chain's CDR3 is CASTRTSANNEQFF. The CDR3 nucleotides are TGTGCCAGCACCCGGACTAGCGCCAACAATGAGCAGTTCTTC.

V usage is TRBV3-1 (or the pseudogene TRBV3-2) and J usage is TRBJ2-5, with a tentative D call TRBD2 (6 bases). Trimming left V 1 base short and J 0 bases short, with 21 bases between. The length of the CDR3 is 19 residues. From germline, CDR1 is LGHDT and CDR2 YNNKEL (reference sequence). In DNA, the CDR3 is TGTGCCAGCAGCCAAGGCCAAGCAAGGACTAAACCATACCAAGAGACCCAGTACTTC. It specifies CASSQGQARTKPYQETQYF.

The rearrangement joins TRBV7-8 to TRBJ1-1; D possibly corresponds to TRBD1 (5 bases). Germline-derived CDR1 and CDR2 are SGHVS and FQNEAQ. This CDR3 region has 15 residues. Between the trimmed V and J ends, which lost 2 bases and 6 bases, there was a span of 16 bases. The DNA of the CDR3 is TGTGCCAGCAGCTTATTGACCCGGGCAGGGCCTGAAGCTTTCTTT. Protein product: CASSLLTRAGPEAFF.

This clone was detected once. V is TRBV2 and J is TRBJ2-5, with TRBD1 matching 11 bases. CDR1 is SNHLY, CDR2 FYNNEI, per germline. The ends lost 3 bases at V and 5 bases at J; junction bases unmatched: 8. The CDR3 runs 16 residues. The CDR3 DNA follows: TGTGCCAGCAGTGACGGACAGGGGGCCATGGGGGAGACCCAGTACTTC. It encodes CASSDGQGAMGETQYF.

The chain has TRBV6-2 or TRBV6-3 and TRBJ1-2; 7 bases agree with TRBD1. The CDR3 has 13 residues. Germline V CDR1 and CDR2: MNHEY, SVGEGT. Trimming cost V 6 bases and J 3 bases; bases outside gene matches: 4. The CDR3 here is CASSQGVYYGYTF. DNA of the CDR3: TGTGCCAGCAGCCAGGGGGTTTACTATGGCTACACCTTC.

The V and J genes are TRBV19 and TRBJ1-1; TRBD1 aligns across 9 bases. This CDR3 is 15 amino acids long. CDR1 is LNHDA, CDR2 SQIVND, per germline (reference sequence). J lost 2 bases, V lost 5 bases, and 6 bases had no gene match. In nucleotides, the CDR3 is TGTGCCAGTAGTCCTTTGGGACAGGGAAACACTGAAGCTTTCTTT. This codes for CASSPLGQGNTEAFF.

DNA for the CDR3: TGCGCCAGCAGCCAAGTTTCGAGCTTCTATAATTCACCCCTCCACTTT. This gives the protein CASSQVSSFYNSPLHF. V usage is TRBV4-1 and J usage is TRBJ1-6; D ambiguous. The germline CDR1 and CDR2 sequences are MGHRA and YSYEKL. The V end lost 1 base, the J end lost 3 bases, and 10 bases lay between the germline ends. The CDR3 is made up of 16 amino acids.

The chain recombines TRBV27 with TRBJ2-1, with TRBD2 matching over 8 bases. The germline V gene encodes CDR1 MNHEY and CDR2 SMNVEV (reference sequence). The length of the CDR3 is 14 residues. J was trimmed by 5 bases and V by 4 bases; bases with no gene match: 4. The CDR3 nucleotides read TGTGCCAGCAGTTACGGGGGGGGAAACAATGAGCAGTTCTTC. It encodes CASSYGGGNNEQFF.

J is TRBJ2-7 and V is TRBV6-2 or TRBV6-3, with a weak D call TRBD2 (6 bases). The CDR3 covers 15 residues. Trimming shortened V by 2 bases and J by 0 bases, and 11 bases separated the two germline ends. Germline V gives CDR1 MNHEY, CDR2 SVGEGT. The CDR3 is CASSYARESSYEQYF. Here the CDR3 DNA reads TGTGCCAGCAGTTACGCACGGGAGAGCTCCTACGAGCAGTACTTC.

The CDR3 sequence: CASSLGSSDYGYTF. Written as DNA, the CDR3 is TGTGCCAGCAGCTTAGGTAGCAGTGACTATGGCTACACCTTC. The chain combines TRBV7-9 with TRBJ1-2; D is undetermined. This CDR3 region has 14 residues. Germline CDR1 reads SEHNR; CDR2 reads FQNEAQ (reference sequence). V was clipped by 1 base and J by 3 bases, with 9 bases between them.

This clone was seen just once. The chain recombines TRBV5-1 with TRBJ1-1; D is undetermined. Trimming took 0 bases from V and 8 from J, leaving 5 bases between them. This CDR3 spans 11 amino acids. Looked up from germline, CDR1 is SGHRS and CDR2 is YFSETQ. The CDR3 coding sequence is TGCGCCAGCAGCTTGGACCGGGAAGCTTTCTTT. As protein: CASSLDREAFF.

Here the CDR3 DNA reads TGTGCCAGCAGCCTGGGCCCCTATGGCTACACCTTC. Protein product: CASSLGPYGYTF. The rearrangement joins TRBV11-2 to TRBJ1-2; D is unresolved. V lost 5 bases, J lost 4 bases, and 8 bases lay in between. The V gene's germline CDR1 is SGHAT and CDR2 FQNNGV. This CDR3 contains 12 residues.